This TCR beta chain came from a study of T cells in Graves' hyperthyroidism and ophthalmopathy. Comment on this clonotype: One junction end does not reproduce the germline sequence, and a read error may be involved.

RNA transcripts were the template for amplifying TCR beta CDR3 regions. HTBI primers were the set used in a first-round RT-PCR of the TCR CDR3. TCRdb recomputed calls from the multiplex PCR reads with MiXCR, one row per CDR3 protein. Among nearly 750,000 distinct CDR3 sequences listed, over 35% were seen once. The CDR3 runs 16 residues. The receptor was derived from a middle-aged woman with Graves' hyperthyroidism. The sample taken for sequencing was blood. The chain employs TRBV12-3 or TRBV12-4 and TRBJ1-6; a weak D match, TRBD1 (5 bases). Written as DNA, the CDR3 is TGTGCCAGCAGCGCGAAAGCCGGGGGTGGGAATTCACCCCTCCCCTTT. It encodes CASSAKAGGGNSPLPF.